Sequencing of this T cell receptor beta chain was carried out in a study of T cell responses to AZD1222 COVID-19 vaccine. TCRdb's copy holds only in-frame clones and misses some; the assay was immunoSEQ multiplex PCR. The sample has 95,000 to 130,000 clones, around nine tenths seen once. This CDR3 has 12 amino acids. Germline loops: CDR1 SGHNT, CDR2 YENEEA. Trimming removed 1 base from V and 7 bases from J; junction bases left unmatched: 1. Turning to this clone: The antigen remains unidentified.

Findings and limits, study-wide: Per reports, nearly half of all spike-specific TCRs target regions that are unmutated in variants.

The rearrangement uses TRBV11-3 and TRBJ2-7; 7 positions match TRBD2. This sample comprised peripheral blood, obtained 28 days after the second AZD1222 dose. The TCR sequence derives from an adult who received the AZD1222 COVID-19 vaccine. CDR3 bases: TGTGCCAGCAGCTTAGGGGGGGGTGAGCAGTACTTC. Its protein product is CASSLGGGEQYF.